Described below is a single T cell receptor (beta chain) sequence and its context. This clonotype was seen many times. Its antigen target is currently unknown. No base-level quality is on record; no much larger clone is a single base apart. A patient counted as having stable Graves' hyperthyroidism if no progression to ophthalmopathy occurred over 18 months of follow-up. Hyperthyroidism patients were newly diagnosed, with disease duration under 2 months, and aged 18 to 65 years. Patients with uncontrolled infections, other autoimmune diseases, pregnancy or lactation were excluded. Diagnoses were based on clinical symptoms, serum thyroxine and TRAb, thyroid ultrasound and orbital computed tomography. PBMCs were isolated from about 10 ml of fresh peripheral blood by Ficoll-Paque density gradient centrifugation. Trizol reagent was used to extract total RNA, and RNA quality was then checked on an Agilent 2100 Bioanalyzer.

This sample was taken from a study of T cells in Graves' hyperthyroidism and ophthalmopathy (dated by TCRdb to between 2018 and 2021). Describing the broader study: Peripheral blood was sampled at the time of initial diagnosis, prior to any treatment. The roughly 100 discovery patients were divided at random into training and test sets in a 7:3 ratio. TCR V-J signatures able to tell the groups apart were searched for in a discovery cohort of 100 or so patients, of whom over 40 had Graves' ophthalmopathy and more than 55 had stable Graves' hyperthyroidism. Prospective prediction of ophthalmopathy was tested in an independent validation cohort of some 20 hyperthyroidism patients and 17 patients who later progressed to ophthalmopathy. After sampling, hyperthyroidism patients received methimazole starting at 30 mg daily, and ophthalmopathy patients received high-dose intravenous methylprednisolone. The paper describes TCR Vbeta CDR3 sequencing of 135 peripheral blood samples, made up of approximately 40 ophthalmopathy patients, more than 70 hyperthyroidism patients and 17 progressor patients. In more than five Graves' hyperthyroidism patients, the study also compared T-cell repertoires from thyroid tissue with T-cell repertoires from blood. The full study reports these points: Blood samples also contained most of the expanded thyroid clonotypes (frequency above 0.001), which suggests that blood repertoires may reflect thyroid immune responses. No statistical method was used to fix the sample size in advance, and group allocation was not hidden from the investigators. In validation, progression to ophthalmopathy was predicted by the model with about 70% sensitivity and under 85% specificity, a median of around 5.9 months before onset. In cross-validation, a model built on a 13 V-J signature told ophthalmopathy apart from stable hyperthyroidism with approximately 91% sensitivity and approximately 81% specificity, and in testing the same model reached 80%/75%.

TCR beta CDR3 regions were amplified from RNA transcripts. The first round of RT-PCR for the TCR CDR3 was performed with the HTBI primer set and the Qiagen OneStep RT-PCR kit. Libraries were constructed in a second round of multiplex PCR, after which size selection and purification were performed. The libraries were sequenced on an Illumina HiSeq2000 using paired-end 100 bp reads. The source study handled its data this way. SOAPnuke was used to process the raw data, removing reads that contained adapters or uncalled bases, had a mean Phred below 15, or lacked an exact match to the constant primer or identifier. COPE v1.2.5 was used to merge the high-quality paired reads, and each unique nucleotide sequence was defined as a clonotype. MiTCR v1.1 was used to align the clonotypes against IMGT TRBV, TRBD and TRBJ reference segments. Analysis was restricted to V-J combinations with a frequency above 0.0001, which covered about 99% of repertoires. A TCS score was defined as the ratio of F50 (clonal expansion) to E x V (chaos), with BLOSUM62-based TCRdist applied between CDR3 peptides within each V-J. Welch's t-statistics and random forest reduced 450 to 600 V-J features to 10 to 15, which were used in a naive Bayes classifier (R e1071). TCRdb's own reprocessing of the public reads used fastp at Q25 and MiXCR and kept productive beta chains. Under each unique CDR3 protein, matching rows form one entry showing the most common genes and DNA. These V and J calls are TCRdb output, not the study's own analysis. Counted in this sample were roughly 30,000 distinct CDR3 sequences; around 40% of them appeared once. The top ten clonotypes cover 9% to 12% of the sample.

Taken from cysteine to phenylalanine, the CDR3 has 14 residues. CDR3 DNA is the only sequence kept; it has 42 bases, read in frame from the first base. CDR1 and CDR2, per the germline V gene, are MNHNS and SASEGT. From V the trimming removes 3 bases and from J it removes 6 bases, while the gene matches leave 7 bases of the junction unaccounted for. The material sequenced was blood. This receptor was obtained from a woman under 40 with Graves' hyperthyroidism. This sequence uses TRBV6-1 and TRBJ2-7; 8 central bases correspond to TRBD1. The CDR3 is CASSERTGSGEQYF. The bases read TGTGCCAGCAGTGAGAGGACAGGGTCGGGCGAGCAGTACTTC.